Listed here is a single TCR beta chain. Its antigen is currently unknown. The data originate from a study of Ad26.COV2.S vaccination and SARS-CoV-2 variants. About the study: Each vaccinee took Ad26.COV2.S intramuscularly, once or twice 56 days apart. The study, taken as a whole, reports: Similar non-spike TCR breadth was observed in recipients of vaccine and of placebo. Vaccine recipients had higher spike-specific TCR breadth than placebo recipients.

Repertoires were generated with immunoSEQ multiplex PCR, while TCRdb's copy carries only in-frame clones and drops some. The sample includes around 300,000 clones, around 89% seen only once; the top ten take approximately 4.5%. Treatment here: roughly 18 received Ad26.COV2.S at low or high dose, single or two shots; a few received placebo; per-sample allocation not given. Repertoires come from day 63 after the first vaccine or placebo injection. The sequence was obtained from a person between 18 and 60 years old who received the Ad26.COV2.S COVID-19 vaccine or a placebo. Here the sequenced sample was peripheral blood, taken in a trial of Ad26.COV2.S vaccine versus placebo.

For the CDR3, the DNA is TGTGCCAGCAGCCAAGGGGTGGGAGAAACATCCTACGAGCAGTACTTC. Residues: CASSQGVGETSYEQYF. The rearrangement links TRBV4-2 to TRBJ2-7; perhaps TRBD2 as D (5 bases). The germline CDR1 and CDR2 sequences are LGHNA and YNFKEQ. Trimming shortened V by 1 base and J by 1 base, and 14 bases separated the two germline ends. The CDR3 runs to 16 residues.